This T cell receptor beta chain was recovered during a study of blood T cell repertoires in COVID-19. Study-level background: Samples came from the United States, Italy and Spain, spanning acute and convalescent COVID-19. T cells, B-cell-depleted T cells, or PBMCs supplied cDNA or gDNA.

The germline V gene encodes CDR1 MNHEY and CDR2 SVGAGI. V lost 2 bases to trimming and J lost 0 bases, with 10 bases between them. This CDR3 comprises 15 residues. Per the original data handling: Amplification from reference gene primers served as the basis for estimated nucleated cell counts. Some clones are missing from TCRdb's copy, which holds only in-frame ones; the method was immunoSEQ multiplex PCR. That table is the source of V, J and clone size, and D and trimming were worked out from the DNA. The table lists approximately 210,000 clones, about 86% of them singletons. The chain uses TRBV6-5 and TRBJ1-2; D might be TRBD1 (5 bases). Material: peripheral blood. The source is a woman aged 50 to 65 with acute or convalescent COVID-19. In nucleotides, the CDR3 is TGTGCCAGCAGTTACGACACAGGAGCTAACTATGGCTACACCTTC. It specifies CASSYDTGANYGYTF.